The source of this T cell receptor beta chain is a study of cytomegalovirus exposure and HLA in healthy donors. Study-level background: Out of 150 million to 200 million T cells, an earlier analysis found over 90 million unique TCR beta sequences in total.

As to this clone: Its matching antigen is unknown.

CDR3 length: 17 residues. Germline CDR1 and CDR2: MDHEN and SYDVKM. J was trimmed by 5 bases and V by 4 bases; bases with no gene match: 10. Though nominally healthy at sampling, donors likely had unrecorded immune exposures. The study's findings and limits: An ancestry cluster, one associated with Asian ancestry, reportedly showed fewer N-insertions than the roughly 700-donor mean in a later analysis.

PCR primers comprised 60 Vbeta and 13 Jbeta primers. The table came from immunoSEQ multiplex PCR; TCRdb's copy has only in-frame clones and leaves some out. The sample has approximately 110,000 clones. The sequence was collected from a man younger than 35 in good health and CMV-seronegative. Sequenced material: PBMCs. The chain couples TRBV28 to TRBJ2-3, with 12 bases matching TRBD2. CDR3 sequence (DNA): TGTGCCAGCAGTTATCTCCCTAGCGGGGGGGCCCAAGATACGCAGTATTTT. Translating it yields CASSYLPSGGAQDTQYF.